This TCR beta chain was profiled in a study of T cells after yellow fever vaccination. Overall study context: Researchers used SMART-Seq v4 Ultra Low Input to prepare fractions that had low cell numbers.

Making TCR cDNA involved 5'RACE template switching, which added UMIs and a universal primer site. TCRdb re-analysed the 5' RACE reads in MiXCR, keeping a single row per CDR3 protein. The data show approximately 30,000 distinct CDR3 sequences, nearly 4.5% seen once. With 0 bases removed from V and 1 base from J, the gap between germline ends came to 16 bases. Germline V gives CDR1 LGHDT, CDR2 YNNKEL (reference sequence). The length of the CDR3 is 18 residues. Notes on the study in general: After the booster, 95% to 98% of CD4 and approximately 90% of CD8 primary-response clones were re-detected.

In this sample, this clonotype turned up many times. The target antigen is unknown. Sequenced material: CD8+ T cells sorted from PBMCs, taken 5 days after the yellow fever booster vaccination. The sequence came from a man aged 25-40 years who received the YFV17D yellow fever vaccine. This sequence joins TRBV3-1 and TRBJ1-3; D is uncertain. CDR3 coding DNA: TGTGCCAGCAGCCAAGAGTCCTTTCCCCTTCGATCTGGAAACACCATATATTTT. This encodes CASSQESFPLRSGNTIYF. Full variable domain (rest looked up from reference TRBV3-1 and TRBJ1-3): DTAVSQTPKYLVTQMGNDKSIKCEQNLGHDTMYWYKQDSKKFLKIMFSYNNKELIINETVPNRFSPKSPDKAHLNLHINSLELGDSAVYFCASSQESFPLRSGNTIYFGEGSWLTVV.